The T cell receptor beta chain under discussion was sequenced for a study of T cell changes during pregnancy in multiple sclerosis. Only in-frame clones appear in the TCRdb table, and some are missing; sequencing was by immunoSEQ multiplex PCR. The table includes approximately 83,000 clones, 90% to 95% detected once. The ends lost 6 bases at V and 0 bases at J; junction bases unmatched: 14. CDR3 length: 18 residues. CDR1 is MDHEN, CDR2 SYDVKM, per germline. J is TRBJ2-1 and V is TRBV28; TRBD2 matches 7 bases. The origin of this receptor is a female donor with multiple sclerosis, enrolled in a pregnancy study. This specimen consisted of peripheral blood, obtained in the third trimester of pregnancy. CDR3 coding DNA: TGTGCCAGCAGCCAGTCCGGCGGGAGACGGGGCTCCTACAATGAGCAGTTCTTC. Its translation: CASSQSGGRRGSYNEQFF.